This TCR beta chain was identified in a study of post-analysis software for immune sequencing data. Findings of the study overall: Among four to six TRBV segments more frequent in patients than controls were TRBV5-6, TRBV5-1 and TRBV20-1.

Built from TCR beta cDNA, the libraries had unique molecular identifiers in them. MiXCR, applied by TCRdb to the PCR reads, yields one record per CDR3 protein. The table records 400,000 to 500,000 distinct CDR3 sequences, 39% of them present only once. This CDR3 region has 15 residues. V was pared by 7 bases and J by 5 bases, with 18 bases between. Comment on this clonotype: Its antigen is undetermined.

The receptor comes from a girl aged 2-10 years with multiple sclerosis. Material for sequencing was blood. The chain has TRBV12-3 or TRBV12-4 and TRBJ2-1, with no clear D. The CDR3 sequence: CASTRNLAANNEQFF. The DNA of the CDR3 is TGTGCCAGCACCCGCAACCTCGCGGCAAACAATGAGCAGTTCTTC.